This T cell receptor beta chain is drawn from a study of T cell changes during pregnancy in multiple sclerosis. This CDR3 region has 15 residues. The germline V gene has CDR1 GTSNPN and CDR2 SVGIG (reference sequence). After removal of 3 bases from V and 0 bases from J, the junction contained 2 bases not matched to a gene. The data were produced by immunoSEQ multiplex PCR, yet TCRdb's version contains in-frame clones alone and is incomplete. The table lists around 60,000 clones, roughly 93% of them singletons, with approximately 0.35% in the top ten. This receptor was taken from a female donor with multiple sclerosis, enrolled in a pregnancy study. Sequenced material: CD4+ T cells from peripheral blood mononuclear cells, taken before pregnancy. V is TRBV30 and J is TRBJ1-6; the match to TRBD1 covers 7 bases. This CDR3 reads CAWRRQGSYNSPLHF. CDR3 DNA: TGTGCCTGGAGGCGACAGGGCTCCTATAATTCACCCCTCCACTTT.